The 4 T cell receptor beta chains in this list originate from one sample, sequenced in a study of Tregs in tolerant kidney transplant recipients. Produced via immunoSEQ multiplex PCR; TCRdb's table is partial and in-frame only. This sample has approximately 60,000 clones, with approximately 82% found just once. Input material: CD4+ T cells from blood. These receptors originate from a human donor in good health.

This chain links TRBV5-1 with TRBJ1-1, with unresolved D. The V gene lost 0 bases and the J gene lost 1 base, with 10 bases spanning the gap. CDR1 is SGHRS and CDR2 is YFSETQ in the germline V gene. The CDR3 covers 15 residues. CDR3 coding DNA: TGCGCCAGCAGCTTGGCCGCGGTGGGGAACACTGAAGCTTTCTTT. Translated, it gives CASSLAAVGNTEAFF.

V and J are TRBV14 and TRBJ2-4; D is ambiguous. The length of the CDR3 is 14 residues. Germline V gene sequence: CDR1 SGHDN, CDR2 FVKESK. Trimming cost V 5 bases and J 8 bases, with 16 bases left between them. The CDR3 region is CASSYEHRWDIQYF. The CDR3, as DNA: TGTGCCAGCAGCTACGAGCATAGGTGGGACATTCAGTACTTC.

On this clone itself: One end of the junction fails to match germline, which may point to a read error. In DNA, the CDR3 is TGCAGCGTCGAAGACAGGGGGAATGAAAAACTGTTTTTT. This translates into CSVEDRGNEKLFF. The V call is TRBV29-1, the J call TRBJ1-4; TRBD1 aligns across 9 bases. The CDR3 runs to 13 residues. Germline V lookup: CDR1 SQVTM, CDR2 ANQGSEA.

V gene TRBV7-7 combines with J gene TRBJ2-5; the match to TRBD2 covers 16 bases. V dropped 3 bases and J dropped 5; count of bases not matched to a gene: 9. The CDR3 sequence is 18 residues long. Germline V gene data show CDR1 as SSHAT and CDR2 as FNYEAQ (reference sequence). The CDR3 loop reads CASSLAGTSGGALETQYF. CDR3 DNA: TGTGCCAGCAGCTTGGCCGGGACTAGCGGGGGGGCCCTGGAGACCCAGTACTTC.